This T cell receptor (beta chain) was sequenced in a study of CD8 T cells in Susac syndrome. The study's findings and limits: The authors acknowledged that their TCR sequencing and HLA analysis involved a relatively small number of individuals.

As concerns this clonotype: Its antigen is still unknown.

It was with random hexamers that roughly 0.5 to 1 ug RNA was reverse transcribed. Amplification of TCR beta CDR3 spanned 54 Vbeta and 13 Jbeta via immunoSEQ multiplex PCR. TCRdb used MiXCR to reprocess the immunoSEQ multiplex PCR reads, holding one entry per CDR3 protein. Here the sample spans a few hundred thousand distinct CDR3 sequences, 65% to 90% being singletons. The multiple sclerosis controls were treatment-naive patients with relapsing-remitting disease that was stable or active. The CD8+ and CD4+ T cells were isolated magnetically using a negative isolation approach, whereas the TEMRA cells were enriched by FACS. The CDR3 extends over 12 amino acids. V lost 8 bases, J lost 8 bases, and 12 bases lay in between. Germline V lookup: CDR1 MGHDK, CDR2 SYGVNS.

The receptor was derived from a human donor with multiple sclerosis. The sample comprised CD8+ T cells from PBMCs. The V and J genes are TRBV25-1 and TRBJ1-4; D call uncertain. DNA for the CDR3: TGTGCCAGCCAAGAGGGCTTCGAAAAACTGTTTTTT. Its translation: CASQEGFEKLFF.